A single sample is the source of the 28 T cell receptor beta chains below, sequenced in a study of blood T cell repertoires in COVID-19. Clones were sequenced by immunoSEQ multiplex PCR, and TCRdb holds only the in-frame ones, with some missing. This table holds approximately 68,000 clones, 75% to 85% found once. The source material was peripheral blood. The receptors were gathered from a woman aged 55-70 years with acute or convalescent COVID-19.

This clone came up a few times. The rearrangement joins TRBV10-3 to TRBJ2-2; TRBD2 is a possible D gene (6 bases). This CDR3 comprises 14 residues. Germline V gene lookup returns CDR1 ENHRY and CDR2 SYGVKD. V gave up 4 bases and J gave up 4 bases, with 10 bases separating them. In nucleotides, the CDR3 is TGTGCCATCAGTGCGGCGGGACCCACCGGGGAGCTGTTTTTT. Protein product: CAISAAGPTGELFF.

This chain connects TRBV29-1 to TRBJ1-2; no definite D call. Germline CDR1 SQVTM, CDR2 ANQGSEA. This CDR3 is built from 14 residues. V lost 1 base and J 3 bases, leaving 12 bases between the germline ends. Here the CDR3 DNA reads TGCAGCGTTGAAGGCGCCCTCGGGGACTATGGCTACACCTTC. Translation: CSVEGALGDYGYTF.

The rearrangement links TRBV11-3 to TRBJ2-1; D is perhaps TRBD2 (5 bases). V was pared by 0 bases and J by 8 bases, with 14 bases between. CDR1 and CDR2 from the germline V gene are SGHNT and YENEEA. The CDR3 extends over 15 amino acids. CDR3 sequence reads: CASSLDGSGRDEQFF. The CDR3 DNA reads as TGTGCCAGCAGCTTAGATGGGTCGGGAAGGGATGAGCAGTTCTTC.

V gene TRBV30 combines with J gene TRBJ1-2; D call uncertain. CDR1 is GTSNPN, CDR2 SVGIG, per germline (reference sequence). Trimming shortened V by 2 bases and J by 1 base, and 14 bases separated the two germline ends. The CDR3 is made up of 15 amino acids. CDR3 in DNA: TGTGCCTGGAGTCCAAGAGCCTCATTTAACTATGGCTACACCTTC. Translating it yields CAWSPRASFNYGYTF. Together with reference TRBV30 and TRBJ1-2, the CDR3 gives the full variable domain: SQTIHQWPATLVQPVGSPLSLECTVEGTSNPNLYWYRQAAGRGLQLLFYSVGIGQISSEVPQNLSASRPQDRQFILSSKKLLLSDSGFYLCAWSPRASFNYGYTFGSGTRLTVV.

The genes are TRBV4-2 and TRBJ1-1; D is ambiguous. The CDR3 is 15 amino acids. The ends were cut back, 4 bases at V and 6 bases at J, with 18 bases in the middle. The germline V gene encodes CDR1 LGHNA and CDR2 YNFKEQ. The CDR3 DNA reads as TGTGCCAGCAGCCGCTTGGACTCCTCCCTGTCTGAAGCTTTCTTT. Residues: CASSRLDSSLSEAFF.

This clone was seen just once. The chain is built from TRBV19 and TRBJ1-4, with D unresolved. This CDR3 spans 12 amino acids. V was shortened by 5 bases and J by 5 bases, with 6 bases between the two germline ends. Germline V lookup: CDR1 LNHDA, CDR2 SQIVND (reference sequence). This CDR3 is CASSEQNEKLFF. The CDR3 bases are TGTGCCAGTAGTGAACAGAATGAAAAACTGTTTTTT.

The chain has TRBV9 and TRBJ2-2; D call uncertain. Germline V gene data show CDR1 as SGDLS and CDR2 as YYNGEE. The CDR3 sequence is 14 residues long. Trimming pared 4 bases from V and 7 bases from J, leaving 14 bases between. CDR3 sequence reads: CASSFEWAYGELFF. The CDR3 region has the DNA TGTGCCAGCAGCTTTGAGTGGGCGTACGGGGAGCTGTTTTTT.

This rearrangement joins TRBV5-8 to TRBJ1-5, with 7 bases matching TRBD1. Per the germline V gene, CDR1 is SGHTS and CDR2 is YDEGEE. This CDR3 has 15 amino acids. The junction had 2 bases not matched to a gene; V was cut back by 1 base and J by 1 base. CDR3 coding DNA: TGTGCCAGCAGCTTGCAGGGGGGAAGCAATCAGCCCCAGCATTTT. Its protein product is CASSLQGGSNQPQHF.

V usage is TRBV7-3 and J usage is TRBJ1-3; D ambiguous. The CDR3 extends over 15 amino acids. V gave up 1 base and J gave up 0 bases, with 7 bases separating them. Germline V gene data show CDR1 as SGHTA and CDR2 as FQGTGA. CDR3 sequence: CASSLNSGSGNTIYF. CDR3 DNA sequence: TGTGCCAGCAGCTTAAACTCGGGCTCTGGAAACACCATATATTTT.

The chain uses TRBV6-5 and TRBJ2-6, with D possibly TRBD2 on 5 matching bases. The CDR3 length is 15 residues. V was clipped by 7 bases and J by 0 bases, with 10 bases between them. CDR1 MNHEY and CDR2 SVGAGI come from the germline V gene. DNA for the CDR3: TGTGCCAGCACCGCTCGGGGCTCTGGGGCCAACGTCCTGACTTTC. This codes for CASTARGSGANVLTF.

This clone came up once. The chain employs TRBV7-9 and TRBJ1-6; D ambiguous. V shed 5 bases and J shed 14 bases, with 7 bases lying between them. CDR1 SEHNR and CDR2 FQNEAQ come from the germline V gene (reference sequence). This CDR3 comprises 10 residues. The CDR3 here is CASSLETLHF. The CDR3 DNA is TGTGCCAGCAGCCTGGAGACCCTCCACTTT. Using reference TRBV7-9 and TRBJ1-6 for the parts outside the CDR3, the full variable domain is DTGVSQNPRHKITKRGQNVTFRCDPISEHNRLYWYRQTLGQGPEFLTYFQNEAQLEKSRLLSDRFSAERPKGSFSTLEIQRTEQGDSAMYLCASSLETLHFGNGTRLTVT.

The chain employs TRBV15 and TRBJ1-3; D gene unclear. This CDR3 spans 16 amino acids. Per germline, CDR1 LNHNV and CDR2 YYDKDF (reference sequence). Trimming took off 1 base at V and 0 bases at J, with 10 bases between the two ends. CDR3 amino acids: CATSRGPGSSGNTIYF. CDR3 bases: TGTGCCACCAGCAGAGGCCCTGGGAGCTCTGGAAACACCATATATTTT.

The genes are TRBV19 and TRBJ1-1; 9 bases agree with TRBD1. The CDR3 is 15 amino acids. CDR1 is LNHDA, CDR2 SQIVND, per germline (reference sequence). Unmatched junction bases numbered 12, after V lost 8 bases and J lost 5 bases. The CDR3 region has the DNA TGTGCCAGTGTGCCGGGACAGGGAATTGGGACTGAAGCTTTCTTT. Translated, it gives CASVPGQGIGTEAFF.

This chain uses TRBV3-1 (or the pseudogene TRBV3-2) with TRBJ1-3; TRBD1 matches 10 bases. This CDR3 contains 17 residues. Germline CDR1 is LGHDT and CDR2 is YNNKEL (reference sequence). V lost 2 bases and J lost 4; bases outside the gene matches: 8. The CDR3 sequence: CASSQRFGQGVGNTIYF. The CDR3 nucleotides are TGTGCCAGCAGCCAACGTTTCGGACAGGGGGTGGGAAACACCATATATTTT.

This clone was observed a few times. The chain carries TRBV21-1 and TRBJ2-2; the table's D call TRBD1 went unverified against the DNA. TRBV21-1 is a documented pseudogene. This CDR3 is 15 amino acids long. The CDR3, as DNA: TGTGCCAGCAGCAGGGACAAATCTTACACCGGGGAGCTGTTTTTT. Amino acid sequence: CASSRDKSYTGELFF.

The rearrangement links TRBV18 to TRBJ1-2; D is perhaps TRBD1 (6 bases). V lost 3 bases to trimming and J lost 4 bases, with 21 bases between them. This CDR3 has 17 residues. Germline assignment: CDR1 KGHSH and CDR2 LQKENI. CDR3 in DNA: TGTGCCAGCTCACCGAATCTGGGGGCACGAGGGAGCTATGGCTACACCTTC. Its translation is CASSPNLGARGSYGYTF.

A few counts support this clone. The chain links TRBV11-2 to TRBJ1-5; 8 nucleotides match TRBD1. CDR1 and CDR2 (germline): SGHAT, FQNNGV. This CDR3 is built from 16 residues. The J segment lost 6 bases and the V segment lost 0 bases, leaving 7 bases of the junction unmatched. The CDR3 DNA reads as TGTGCCAGCAGCTTAGATTCAGGGGGCGGAGGTCAGCCCCAGCATTTT. Translated: CASSLDSGGGGQPQHF.

The chain carries TRBV11-2 and TRBJ1-1; tentative D call: TRBD1 (5 bases). The CDR3 spans 11 residues. CDR1 is SGHAT, CDR2 FQNNGV, per germline. Trimming removed 6 bases at V and 8 bases at J, with 10 bases between. The CDR3 loop is CASRGGTEAFF. The CDR3 region has the DNA TGTGCCAGCAGGGGGGGGACCGAAGCTTTCTTT.

The chain couples TRBV12-2 to TRBJ1-3; TRBD1 is taken as the D call from the table, unchecked against the DNA. TRBV12-2 is noted as a pseudogene. The CDR3 runs 22 residues. The CDR3 DNA reads as TGTGCAAGTCGCTTACGGACCCTCAGACAGGTAACCGACCCGGACTCTGGAAACACCATATATTTT. It encodes CASRLRTLRQVTDPDSGNTIYF.

The gene calls are TRBV6-4 and TRBJ1-2; possible D gene TRBD1, 6 bases. CDR1 is MRHNA, CDR2 SNTAGT, per germline. The CDR3 extends over 15 amino acids. V lost 10 bases, J lost 0 bases, and 18 bases lay in between. CDR3 bases: TGTGCCACCCGCGGGGGGCCAGGAACTAACTATGGCTACACCTTC. It translates to CATRGGPGTNYGYTF.

This chain connects TRBV15 to TRBJ1-1, with 8 bases matching TRBD1. V gave up 4 bases and J gave up 0 bases; unmatched junction bases: 7. Germline V gene data show CDR1 as LNHNV and CDR2 as YYDKDF (reference sequence). The CDR3 consists of 16 residues. CDR3 protein: CATSTNRGSVNTEAFF. CDR3 DNA: TGTGCCACCAGCACAAACAGGGGGAGCGTGAACACTGAAGCTTTCTTT. Combining the CDR3 with reference TRBV15 and TRBJ1-1 gives the whole variable domain DAMVIQNPRYQVTQFGKPVTLSCSQTLNHNVMYWYQQKSSQAPKLLFHYYDKDFNNEADTPDNFQSRRPNTSFCFLDIRSPGLGDTAMYLCATSTNRGSVNTEAFFGQGTRLTVV.

This rearrangement joins TRBV6-2 or TRBV6-3 to TRBJ1-5, with 8 bases aligning to TRBD1. The CDR3 sequence is 14 residues long. V shed 7 bases, J shed 4 bases, and the junction held 6 bases outside the gene matches. Looked up from germline, CDR1 is MNHEY and CDR2 is SVGEGT. This CDR3 reads CASTPGTGNQPQHF. CDR3 DNA: TGTGCCAGCACCCCGGGGACAGGAAATCAGCCCCAGCATTTT.

The genes are TRBV10-1 and TRBJ2-3; D unresolved. The germline CDR1 and CDR2 sequences are WNHNN and SYGVQD (reference sequence). V was trimmed by 6 bases and J by 4 bases, leaving 14 bases between them. This CDR3 has 14 residues. The CDR3 loop is CASSPETRSDTQYF. As DNA, the CDR3 is TGCGCCAGCAGCCCAGAAACCCGCTCAGATACGCAGTATTTT.

The chain joins TRBV4-1 to TRBJ1-4; 9 nucleotides line up with TRBD1. CDR3 length equals 15 residues. With V trimmed by 3 bases and J by 8 bases, 7 bases remained unmatched. Germline CDR1 is MGHRA and CDR2 is YSYEKL. CDR3 DNA: TGCGCCAGCAGCCAGGCCGGGACAGGGAGGGAAAAACTGTTTTTT. Amino acids: CASSQAGTGREKLFF.

CDR3 sequence (DNA): TGTGCCAGTAGTCAGATTAATCAGCCCCAGCATTTT. It yields the protein CASSQINQPQHF. This chain connects TRBV19 to TRBJ1-5; the D is unclear. This CDR3 has 12 amino acids. Germline lookup yields CDR1 LNHDA and CDR2 SQIVND (reference sequence). V gave up 5 bases and J gave up 4 bases, with 6 bases separating them.

The chain is built from TRBV30 and TRBJ1-6; 11 bases are a match to TRBD1. The CDR3 has 13 amino acids. Per germline, CDR1 GTSNPN and CDR2 SVGIG (reference sequence). V gave up 7 bases and J gave up 7 bases; unmatched junction bases: 3. The CDR3 reads CASGQGGNSPLHF. CDR3 sequence (DNA): TGTGCCTCGGGACAGGGGGGAAATTCACCCCTCCACTTT.

This clone is a singleton in its sample. The V and J genes are TRBV5-6 and TRBJ1-5; D not certain. CDR1 and CDR2 (germline): SGHDT, YYEEEE. CDR3 size: 14 residues. The ends were cut back, 2 bases at V and 1 base at J, with 7 bases in the middle. This CDR3 reads CASSFGGSNQPQHF. CDR3 nucleotides: TGTGCCAGCAGCTTCGGAGGGAGCAATCAGCCCCAGCATTTT.

The chain combines TRBV5-1 with TRBJ2-7; TRBD1 matches at 8 bases. V shed 0 bases, J shed 11 bases, and the junction held 7 bases outside the gene matches. The CDR3 covers 13 residues. In germline, CDR1 is SGHRS, CDR2 YFSETQ. CDR3 sequence: CASSLAGGQEKYF. The CDR3 DNA reads as TGCGCCAGCAGCTTGGCCGGGGGACAGGAAAAGTACTTC.